The clone carrying this T cell receptor (beta chain) has more than one count but fewer than ten. The target antigen is unknown. The data were taken from a study of CD8+CD57+ T cells in acquired aplastic anemia. At the level of the study: Sorted CD4+ and CD8+ cell DNA averaged roughly 3.2 ug. Whole-study findings and limits: Between patients and controls, approximately 29 CD8+ CDR3 sequences were found in common. Researchers reported that CD8+ Simpson's diversity was not significantly different in patients versus controls.

Both TCR beta VDJ combination and CDR3 sequence profiling were carried out. Genomic DNA was the template for this profiling. TCRdb used MiXCR to reprocess the reads, holding one entry per CDR3 protein. Altogether 250,000 to 300,000 distinct CDR3 sequences are present, 55% to 65% being singletons, with the ten largest covering 7% to 9%. Germline V gene sequence: CDR1 DFQATT, CDR2 SNEGSKA (reference sequence). The V gene end was trimmed by 5 bases and the J gene end by 9 bases; junction bases not matched to a gene: 11. CDR3 length: 14 amino acids. The sequence was obtained from a human donor with severe aplastic anemia or a healthy control (not recorded which). The V call is TRBV20-1, the J call TRBJ2-5, with 11 bases aligning to TRBD2. The sequenced sample consisted of sorted CD4+, CD8+, or CD8+CD57+ T cells (not recorded which) from PBMCs. The DNA for the CDR3 is TGCAGTGCTTTAGCGGGGGGGCCCTACAGCCCCCAGTACTTC. Its translation is CSALAGGPYSPQYF.